This T cell receptor beta chain was identified in a study of T cells after posttransplantation cyclophosphamide. This clone was found many times. Here immunoSEQ multiplex PCR was the method, and the copy in TCRdb shows in-frame clones only, minus some. Altogether 40,000 to 45,000 clones were found in the sample, and no singletons occur. Losses at the gene ends were 0 bases for V and 5 bases for J; bases not matched to a gene: 6. This CDR3 comprises 16 residues. Germline V gene lookup returns CDR1 SGHDT and CDR2 YYEEEE. Material: PBMCs. V is TRBV5-6 and J is TRBJ2-2, with 8 positions matching TRBD1. The sequence was obtained from a man aged 40-49 years in good health, CMV-negative, and a related stem cell transplant donor. This CDR3 reads CASSLGWTGRTGELFF. CDR3 DNA sequence: TGTGCCAGCAGCTTGGGTTGGACAGGGAGAACCGGGGAGCTGTTTTTT. The full variable domain, completed using reference TRBV5-6 and TRBJ2-2, is DAGVTQSPTHLIKTRGQQVTLRCSPKSGHDTVSWYQQALGQGPQFIFQYYEEEERQRGNFPDRFSGHQFPNYSSELNVNALLLGDSALYLCASSLGWTGRTGELFFGEGSRLTVL.